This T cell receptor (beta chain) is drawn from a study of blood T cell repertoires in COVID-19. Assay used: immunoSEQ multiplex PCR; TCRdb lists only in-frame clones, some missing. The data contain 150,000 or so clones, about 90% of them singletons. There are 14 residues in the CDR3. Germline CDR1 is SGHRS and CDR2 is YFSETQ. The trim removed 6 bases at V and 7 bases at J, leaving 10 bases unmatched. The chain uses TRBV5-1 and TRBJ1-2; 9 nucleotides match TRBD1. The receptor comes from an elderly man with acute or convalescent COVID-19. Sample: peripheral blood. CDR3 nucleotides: TGCGCCAGCAAGACTGCCGGGACAGGGATTGGCTACACCTTC. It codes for CASKTAGTGIGYTF.